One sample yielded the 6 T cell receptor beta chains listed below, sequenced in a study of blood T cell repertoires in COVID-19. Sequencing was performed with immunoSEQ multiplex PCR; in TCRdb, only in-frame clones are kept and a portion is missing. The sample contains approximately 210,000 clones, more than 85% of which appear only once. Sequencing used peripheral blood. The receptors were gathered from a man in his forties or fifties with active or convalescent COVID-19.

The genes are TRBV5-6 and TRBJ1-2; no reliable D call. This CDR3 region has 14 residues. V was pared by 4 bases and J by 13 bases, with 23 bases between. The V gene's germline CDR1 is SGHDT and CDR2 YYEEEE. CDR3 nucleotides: TGTGCCAGCAGCCTGTTTATCCCGAGCGCGGGCAGCACCTTC. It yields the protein CASSLFIPSAGSTF. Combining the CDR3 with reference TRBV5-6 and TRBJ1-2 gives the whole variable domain DAGVTQSPTHLIKTRGQQVTLRCSPKSGHDTVSWYQQALGQGPQFIFQYYEEEERQRGNFPDRFSGHQFPNYSSELNVNALLLGDSALYLCASSLFIPSAGSTFGSGTRLTVV.

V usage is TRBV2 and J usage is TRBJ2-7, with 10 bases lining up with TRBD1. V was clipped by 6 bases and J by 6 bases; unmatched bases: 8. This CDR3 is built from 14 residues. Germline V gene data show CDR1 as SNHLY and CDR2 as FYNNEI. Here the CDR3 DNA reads TGTGCCAGCAGCAGGGACAGGGGAGGAAGCGAGCAGTACTTC. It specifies CASSRDRGGSEQYF.

The CDR3, as DNA: TGTGCCAGCAGCTTTTCCCGGGACTCCTACGAGCAGTACTTC. Protein sequence: CASSFSRDSYEQYF. V gene TRBV7-3 combines with J gene TRBJ2-7; tentative D call: TRBD2 (5 bases). V gave up 3 bases and J gave up 0 bases, with 9 bases separating them. The CDR3 runs 14 residues. Germline CDR1 and CDR2: SGHTA and FQGTGA.

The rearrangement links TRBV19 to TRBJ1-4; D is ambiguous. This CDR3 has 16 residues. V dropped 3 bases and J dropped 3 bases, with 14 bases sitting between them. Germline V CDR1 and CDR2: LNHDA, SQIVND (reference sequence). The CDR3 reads CASSIELAPPNEKLFF. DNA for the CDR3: TGTGCCAGTAGTATCGAATTGGCTCCCCCTAATGAAAAACTGTTTTTT.

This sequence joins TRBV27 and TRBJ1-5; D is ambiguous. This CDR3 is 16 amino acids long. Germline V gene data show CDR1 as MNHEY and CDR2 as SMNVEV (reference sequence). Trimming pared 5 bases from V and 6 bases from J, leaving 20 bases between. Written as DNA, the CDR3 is TGTGCCAGCAGTGACCGTGGAGGAGGTGGCGGTCAGCCCCAGCATTTT. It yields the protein CASSDRGGGGGQPQHF.

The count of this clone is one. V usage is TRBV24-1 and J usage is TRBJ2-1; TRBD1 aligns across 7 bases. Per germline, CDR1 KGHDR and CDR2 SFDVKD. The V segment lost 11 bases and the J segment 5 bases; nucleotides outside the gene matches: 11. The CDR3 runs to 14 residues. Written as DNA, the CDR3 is TGTGCCAGCAACAGGGGACCAGGGGACAATGAGCAGTTCTTC. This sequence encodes CASNRGPGDNEQFF.